These 27 T cell receptor beta chains were sequenced from one sample in a study of blood T cell repertoires in COVID-19. Profiled with immunoSEQ multiplex PCR; TCRdb holds only in-frame clones, not every one. The sample has more than 150,000 clones, almost 85% seen once. Sequenced material: PBMCs or T cells enriched from blood (not recorded which). The receptors derive from a man in his fifties or sixties who had recovered from COVID-19.

CDR3 DNA: TGTGCCAGCAGCTTATTGGGACATCAGAACACTGAAGCTTTCTTT. Protein sequence: CASSLLGHQNTEAFF. The chain links TRBV7-8 to TRBJ1-1; D perhaps matches TRBD1 (6 bases). This CDR3 has 15 amino acids. Germline V lookup: CDR1 SGHVS, CDR2 FQNEAQ. Trimming pared 2 bases from V and 1 base from J, leaving 11 bases between.

The chain recombines TRBV3-1 (or the pseudogene TRBV3-2) with TRBJ1-5; the D gene is possibly TRBD1 (5 bases). This CDR3 is built from 15 residues. Germline loops: CDR1 LGHDT, CDR2 YNNKEL (reference sequence). V was clipped by 4 bases and J by 4 bases, with 14 bases between them. The CDR3 spells CASSLRTGGNQPQHF. CDR3 sequence (DNA): TGTGCCAGCAGCCTAAGGACGGGGGGGAATCAGCCCCAGCATTTT.

This clone came up once. J is TRBJ2-4 and V is TRBV5-8; possible D gene TRBD1, 6 bases. Germline assignment: CDR1 SGHTS and CDR2 YDEGEE. The V and J ends lost 4 bases and 2 bases respectively, with 10 bases between them. The CDR3 length is 14 residues. The CDR3 DNA sequence: TGTGCCAGCAGCGTAGGGGGTTCCAAAAACATTCAGTACTTC. Translating it yields CASSVGGSKNIQYF.

A word on this clone: At the DNA level, this CDR3 is encoded by other sequences in the same sample as well. The chain combines TRBV2 with TRBJ1-1; no definite D call. This CDR3 is 12 amino acids long. CDR1 is SNHLY and CDR2 is FYNNEI in the germline V gene. The germline V and J ends were trimmed by 5 bases and 1 base, with 5 bases remaining between them. The CDR3 DNA is TGTGCCAGCAGTCTAAGGAACACTGAAGCTTTCTTT. Residues: CASSLRNTEAFF. The variable domain in full, completed from reference TRBV2 and TRBJ1-1, reads EPEVTQTPSHQVTQMGQEVILRCVPISNHLYFYWYRQILGQKVEFLVSFYNNEISEKSEIFDDQFSVERPDGSNFTLKIRSTKLEDSAMYFCASSLRNTEAFFGQGTRLTVV.

This clone has a single count. The chain recombines TRBV28 with TRBJ1-5; 10 bases map to TRBD1. With 1 base clipped from V and 7 bases from J, the junction kept 4 bases outside the gene matches. Germline assignment: CDR1 MDHEN and CDR2 SYDVKM. This CDR3 spans 15 amino acids. CDR3 bases: TGTGCCAGCAGTTTATCTGGACAGGGGGACCAGCCCCAGCATTTT. It is translated as CASSLSGQGDQPQHF.

This rearrangement joins TRBV9 to TRBJ1-3; a weak D match, TRBD1 (5 bases). The CDR3 is 16 amino acids. Germline CDR1 is SGDLS and CDR2 is YYNGEE. V was cut by 3 bases and J by 0 bases, with 13 bases left in between. DNA of the CDR3: TGTGCCAGCAGCGACCAAACAGGTTTCTCTGGAAACACCATATATTTT. It is translated as CASSDQTGFSGNTIYF.

The genes are TRBV12-3 or TRBV12-4 and TRBJ1-2; D remains ambiguous. The CDR3 is made up of 11 amino acids. The V end lost 6 bases, the J end lost 6 bases, and 8 bases lay between the germline ends. CDR3: CASSRGDGYTF. CDR3 nucleotide sequence: TGTGCCAGCAGCCGAGGAGATGGCTACACCTTC.

This sequence joins TRBV9 and TRBJ1-2; TRBD1 is a possible D gene (6 bases). The V gene's germline CDR1 is SGDLS and CDR2 YYNGEE. Trimming shortened V by 4 bases and J by 5 bases, and 12 bases separated the two germline ends. This CDR3 is built from 13 residues. In nucleotides, the CDR3 is TGTGCCAGCAGCTTAACAGGGCGTTATGGCTACACCTTC. Protein product: CASSLTGRYGYTF. Full variable domain (remainder filled in from reference TRBV9 and TRBJ1-2): DSGVTQTPKHLITATGQRVTLRCSPRSGDLSVYWYQQSLDQGLQFLIQYYNGEERAKGNILERFSAQQFPDLHSELNLSSLELGDSALYFCASSLTGRYGYTFGSGTRLTVV.

The chain recombines TRBV9 with TRBJ2-7; 8 nucleotides agree with TRBD1. In germline, CDR1 is SGDLS, CDR2 YYNGEE. The length of the CDR3 is 14 residues. J was trimmed by 5 bases and V by 3 bases; bases with no gene match: 7. The CDR3 here is CASSASGTGDEQYF. CDR3 bases: TGTGCCAGCAGCGCATCCGGGACAGGCGACGAGCAGTACTTC.

The chain recombines TRBV5-1 with TRBJ1-5; the D gene is possibly TRBD1 (5 bases). V was clipped by 0 bases and J by 7 bases, with 11 bases between them. The CDR3 consists of 14 residues. CDR1 is SGHRS and CDR2 is YFSETQ in the germline V gene. CDR3 residues: CASSLAGPDQPQHF. The CDR3, as DNA: TGCGCCAGCAGCTTGGCAGGGCCCGACCAGCCCCAGCATTTT. The complete variable domain, with remaining parts taken from reference TRBV5-1 and TRBJ1-5, reads KAGVTQTPRYLIKTRGQQVTLSCSPISGHRSVSWYQQTPGQGLQFLFEYFSETQRNKGNFPGRFSGRQFSNSRSEMNVSTLELGDSALYLCASSLAGPDQPQHFGDGTRLSIL.

The V gene is TRBV5-1, the J gene TRBJ1-1; D is possibly TRBD1 (6 bases). The germline V and J ends were trimmed by 4 bases and 0 bases, with 10 bases remaining between them. Germline V gene data show CDR1 as SGHRS and CDR2 as YFSETQ. The CDR3 sequence is 14 residues long. CDR3 nucleotides: TGCGCCAGCAGCAAGGACAGCATGAACACTGAAGCTTTCTTT. Translating gives CASSKDSMNTEAFF.

The count of this clone is one. The V call is TRBV2, the J call TRBJ1-2; 7 bases are shared with TRBD1. V lost 5 bases to trimming and J lost 0 bases; unmatched junction nucleotides: 6. This CDR3 is built from 15 residues. CDR1 SNHLY and CDR2 FYNNEI come from the germline V gene. The CDR3 is CASSQWDSSNYGYTF. CDR3 nucleotide sequence: TGTGCCAGCAGTCAGTGGGACAGCTCTAACTATGGCTACACCTTC.

The CDR3 DNA sequence: TGTGCCAGCTCACCGAAGCGGGAGTCTGTCTACGAGCAGTACTTC. This codes for CASSPKRESVYEQYF. V is TRBV18 and J is TRBJ2-7, with TRBD2 matching over 8 bases. This CDR3 is built from 15 residues. The junction had 7 bases not matched to a gene; V was cut back by 3 bases and J by 3 bases. Per germline, CDR1 KGHSH and CDR2 LQKENI.

The CDR3 nucleotides read TGTGCCAGCAGCTTTCCCGGGGGAAACACTGAAGCTTTCTTT. Amino acids: CASSFPGGNTEAFF. The chain uses TRBV7-9 and TRBJ1-1; tentative D call: TRBD1 (5 bases). In germline, CDR1 is SEHNR, CDR2 FQNEAQ (reference sequence). Trimming cost V 3 bases and J 2 bases, with 10 bases left between them. This CDR3 is 14 amino acids long.

This chain connects TRBV18 to TRBJ1-1; possible D gene TRBD1, 5 bases. The ends were cut back, 3 bases at V and 4 bases at J, with 12 bases in the middle. This CDR3 contains 14 residues. The germline V gene has CDR1 KGHSH and CDR2 LQKENI. The CDR3 coding sequence is TGTGCCAGCTCACCGATTCAGGGCCCCACTGAAGCTTTCTTT. It translates to CASSPIQGPTEAFF.

V gene TRBV18 combines with J gene TRBJ2-5; D uncertain. Trimming stripped 6 bases from V and 7 bases from J, with 15 bases between. CDR1 and CDR2 (germline): KGHSH, LQKENI. The CDR3 covers 13 residues. Here the CDR3 DNA reads TGTGCCAGCTCGAGCCCAACTTCGGGGACCCAGTACTTC. Its translation: CASSSPTSGTQYF.

CDR3 sequence (DNA): TGCGCCAGCAGCTTGGTGACGGGACTAGCGGGGAACTACGAGCAGTACTTC. Translating it yields CASSLVTGLAGNYEQYF. This chain joins TRBV5-1 and TRBJ2-7; 13 bases map to TRBD2. Germline V lookup: CDR1 SGHRS, CDR2 YFSETQ. V lost 0 bases to trimming and J lost 3 bases; unmatched junction nucleotides: 6. The CDR3 is 17 amino acids.

The genes are TRBV24-1 and TRBJ2-2; D might be TRBD2 (6 bases). CDR3 length: 18 amino acids. Germline values: CDR1 KGHDR, CDR2 SFDVKD. V was pared by 3 bases and J by 0 bases, with 16 bases between. Here the CDR3 DNA reads TGTGCCACCAGTGATCCCGCTCCGGGGGTTGCGAACACCGGGGAGCTGTTTTTT. Protein product: CATSDPAPGVANTGELFF.

The chain carries TRBV5-1 and TRBJ2-7, with D maybe TRBD2 (6 bases). The CDR3 runs 15 residues. The germline gives CDR1 SGHRS, CDR2 YFSETQ. The V end lost 0 bases, the J end lost 6 bases, and 16 bases lay between the germline ends. The CDR3 reads CASSLGGVGPLEQYF. The CDR3 DNA reads as TGCGCCAGCAGCTTGGGCGGGGTAGGTCCCCTCGAGCAGTACTTC.

This chain links TRBV6-2 or TRBV6-3 with TRBJ2-7; 7 bases align to TRBD1. The germline gives CDR1 MNHEY, CDR2 SVGEGT. The CDR3 length is 13 residues. Germline trimming cut 2 bases from V and 6 bases from J; bases unmatched to any gene: 4. In nucleotides, the CDR3 is TGTGCCAGCAGTTACGGACAGGTACCCGAGCAGTACTTC. It codes for CASSYGQVPEQYF.

This chain connects TRBV29-1 to TRBJ2-5; D perhaps matches TRBD1 (6 bases). V was clipped by 5 bases and J by 3 bases, with 10 bases between them. Per the germline V gene, CDR1 is SQVTM and CDR2 is ANQGSEA. This CDR3 contains 12 residues. CDR3 protein: CSVTKGEETQYF. The CDR3 bases are TGCAGCGTTACTAAGGGGGAAGAGACCCAGTACTTC.

This chain joins TRBV19 and TRBJ2-7; D perhaps matches TRBD2 (5 bases). V was shortened by 6 bases and J by 1 base, with 10 bases between the two germline ends. The length of the CDR3 is 13 residues. Germline-derived CDR1 and CDR2 are LNHDA and SQIVND (reference sequence). DNA for the CDR3: TGTGCCAGTAGCTTAGCGTATTCCTACGAGCAGTACTTC. This codes for CASSLAYSYEQYF.

This chain links TRBV9 with TRBJ2-5; 10 positions match TRBD2. Trimming cost V 3 bases and J 5 bases; bases outside gene matches: 10. The CDR3 has 16 residues. The germline gives CDR1 SGDLS, CDR2 YYNGEE. The CDR3 DNA reads as TGTGCCAGCAGCGCAAACTCACTAGCGGGGAGGGAGACCCAGTACTTC. Translation: CASSANSLAGRETQYF.

This rearrangement joins TRBV27 to TRBJ1-4; 7 bases are a match to TRBD1. Germline lookup yields CDR1 MNHEY and CDR2 SMNVEV (reference sequence). The V gene end was trimmed by 4 bases and the J gene end by 3 bases; junction bases not matched to a gene: 8. The length of the CDR3 is 16 residues. The CDR3 DNA reads TGTGCCAGCAGTTATCAGGGGGGCCGGGCTAATGAAAAACTGTTTTTT. This sequence encodes CASSYQGGRANEKLFF.

This clone was counted once. This rearrangement joins TRBV29-1 to TRBJ1-2, with D unclear. V lost 7 bases to trimming and J lost 5 bases, with 11 bases between them. This CDR3 has 11 amino acids. Germline lookup yields CDR1 SQVTM and CDR2 ANQGSEA. The CDR3 loop reads CSAQGLYGYTF. DNA of the CDR3: TGCAGCGCCCAAGGACTTTATGGCTACACCTTC.

The chain employs TRBV5-1 and TRBJ2-1; maybe TRBD1 (5 bases). The CDR3 has 15 amino acids. Germline lookup yields CDR1 SGHRS and CDR2 YFSETQ. Trimming stripped 4 bases from V and 2 bases from J, with 13 bases between. CDR3 coding DNA: TGCGCCAGCAGCAGGGGAAAGAGAACCTACAATGAGCAGTTCTTC. It is translated as CASSRGKRTYNEQFF.

This clone was detected only once. V is TRBV28 and J is TRBJ1-1, with D tentatively TRBD1 (6 bases). CDR3 size: 15 residues. Germline CDR1 reads MDHEN; CDR2 reads SYDVKM. V was clipped by 9 bases and J by 3 bases, with 20 bases between them. This CDR3 reads CASRRDTRRHTEAFF. CDR3 DNA: TGTGCCAGTAGAAGGGACACCCGAAGACACACTGAAGCTTTCTTT.